Included here is one T cell receptor beta chain sequence, with context. The antigen is unknown. The data stem from a study of T cell responses to AZD1222 COVID-19 vaccine. Study-level points and caveats: Of the AZD1222 recipients, only 5 or 6 were seropositive at baseline. With two AZD1222 doses given, Spike-specific TCR breadth and depth both rose. Spike as a whole was targeted by vaccine-associated CD4 TCRs, dominant at 160-218 and 743-854.

The V gene lost 6 bases and the J gene lost 4 bases, with 12 bases spanning the gap. The CDR3 contains 13 residues. Germline V gene lookup returns CDR1 ENHRY and CDR2 SYGVKD. Assay used: immunoSEQ multiplex PCR; TCRdb lists only in-frame clones, some missing. The sample includes around 140,000 clones, roughly 85% seen only once; the top ten take approximately 8%. Sequenced material: peripheral blood, taken 28 days after the second dose of the MenACWY control vaccine. V and J are TRBV10-3 and TRBJ2-5, with D tentatively TRBD1 (6 bases). This TCR came from an adult who received the MenACWY meningococcal vaccine as a control. In DNA, the CDR3 is TGTGCCATCAGGAACAGGGTGGGAGAGACCCAGTACTTC. It encodes CAIRNRVGETQYF.